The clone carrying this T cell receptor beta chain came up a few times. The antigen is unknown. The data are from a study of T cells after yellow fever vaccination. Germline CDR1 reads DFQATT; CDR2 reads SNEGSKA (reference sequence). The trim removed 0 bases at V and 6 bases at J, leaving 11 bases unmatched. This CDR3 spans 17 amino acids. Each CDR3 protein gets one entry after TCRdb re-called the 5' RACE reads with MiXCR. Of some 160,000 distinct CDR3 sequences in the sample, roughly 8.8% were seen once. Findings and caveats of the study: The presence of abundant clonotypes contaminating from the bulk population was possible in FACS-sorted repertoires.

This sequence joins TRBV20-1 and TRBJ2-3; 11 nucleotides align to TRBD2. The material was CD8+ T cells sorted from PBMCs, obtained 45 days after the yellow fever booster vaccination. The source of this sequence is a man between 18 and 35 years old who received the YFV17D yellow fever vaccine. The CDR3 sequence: CSARDRSGGAIFDTQYF. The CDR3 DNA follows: TGCAGTGCTAGAGATCGTAGCGGGGGGGCCATTTTCGATACGCAGTATTTT.